The entry that follows covers one T cell receptor beta chain sequence. This entry is derived from a study of siplizumab effects on memory and regulatory T cells. Trimming took 6 bases from V and 10 from J; bases not matched to a gene: 15. The CDR3 contains 15 residues. Germline lookup yields CDR1 SNHLY and CDR2 FYNNEI. Assay used: immunoSEQ multiplex PCR; TCRdb lists only in-frame clones, some missing. This table holds about 100,000 clones, about 93% found once. The source of this sequence is a human donor in good health. V is TRBV2 and J is TRBJ2-1, with 7 bases aligning to TRBD2. The material sequenced was Tregs sorted from blood. CDR3 protein: CASSREAGSSGEQFF. DNA of the CDR3: TGTGCCAGCAGCCGGGAGGCGGGGTCCTCGGGCGAGCAGTTCTTC.